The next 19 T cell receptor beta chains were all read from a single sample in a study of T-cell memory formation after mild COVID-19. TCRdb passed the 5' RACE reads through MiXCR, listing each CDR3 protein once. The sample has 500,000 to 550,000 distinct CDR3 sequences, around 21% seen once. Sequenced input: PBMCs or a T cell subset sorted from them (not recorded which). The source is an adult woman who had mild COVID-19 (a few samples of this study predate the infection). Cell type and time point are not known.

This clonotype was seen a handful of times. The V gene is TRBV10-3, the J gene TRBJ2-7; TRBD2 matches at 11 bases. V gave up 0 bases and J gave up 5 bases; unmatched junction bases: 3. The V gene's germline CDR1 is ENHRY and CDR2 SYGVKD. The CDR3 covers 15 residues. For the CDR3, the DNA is TGTGCCATCAGTGAGTCTGAACTAGCGGGAGACGAGCAGTACTTC. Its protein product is CAISESELAGDEQYF.

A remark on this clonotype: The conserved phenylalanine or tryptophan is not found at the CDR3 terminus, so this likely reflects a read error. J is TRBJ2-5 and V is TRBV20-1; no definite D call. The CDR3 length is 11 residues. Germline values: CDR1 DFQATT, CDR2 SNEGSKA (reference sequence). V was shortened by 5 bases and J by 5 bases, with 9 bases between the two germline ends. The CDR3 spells CSAQLGETQYL. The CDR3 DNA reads TGCAGTGCTCAACTTGGGGAGACCCAGTACCTC.

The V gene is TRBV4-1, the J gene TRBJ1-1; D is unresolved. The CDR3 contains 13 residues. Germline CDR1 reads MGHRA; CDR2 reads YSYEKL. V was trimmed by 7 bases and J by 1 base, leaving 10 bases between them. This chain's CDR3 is CASTPSWNTEAFF. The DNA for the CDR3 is TGCGCCAGCACCCCATCTTGGAACACTGAAGCTTTCTTT.

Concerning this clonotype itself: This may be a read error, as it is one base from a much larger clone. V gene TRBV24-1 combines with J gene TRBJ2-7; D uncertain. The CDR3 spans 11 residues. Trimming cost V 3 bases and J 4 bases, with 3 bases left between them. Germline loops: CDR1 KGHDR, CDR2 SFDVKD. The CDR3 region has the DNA TGTGCCACCAGTGATGTTTACGAGCAGTACTTC. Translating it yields CATSDVYEQYF.

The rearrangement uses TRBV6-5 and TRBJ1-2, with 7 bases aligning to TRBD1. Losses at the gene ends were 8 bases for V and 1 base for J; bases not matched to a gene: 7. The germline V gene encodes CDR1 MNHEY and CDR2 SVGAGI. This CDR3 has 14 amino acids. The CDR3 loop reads CASGTGQSNYGYTF. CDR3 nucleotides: TGTGCCAGCGGAACGGGACAGAGTAACTATGGCTACACCTTC.

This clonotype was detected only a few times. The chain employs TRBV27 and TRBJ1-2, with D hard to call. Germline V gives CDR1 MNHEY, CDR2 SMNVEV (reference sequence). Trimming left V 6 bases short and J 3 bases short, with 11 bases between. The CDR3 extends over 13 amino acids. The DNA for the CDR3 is TGTGCCAGCAGCCCGACCAGCCACTATGGCTACACCTTC. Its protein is CASSPTSHYGYTF.

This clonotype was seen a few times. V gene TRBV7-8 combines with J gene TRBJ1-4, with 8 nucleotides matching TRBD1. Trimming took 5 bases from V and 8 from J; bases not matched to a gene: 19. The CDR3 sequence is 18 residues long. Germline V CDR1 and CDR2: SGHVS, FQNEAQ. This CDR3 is CASSLILRGQTGDEKLFF. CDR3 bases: TGTGCCAGCAGCCTGATCCTCAGGGGGCAGACGGGTGACGAAAAACTGTTTTTT. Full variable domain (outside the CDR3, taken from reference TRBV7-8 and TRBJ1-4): GAGVSQSPRYKVAKRGQDVALRCDPISGHVSLFWYQQALGQGPEFLTYFQNEAQLDKSGLPSDRFFAERPEGSVSTLKIQRTQQEDSAVYLCASSLILRGQTGDEKLFFGSGTQLSVL.

CDR3: CASSLQLGGTEAFF. CDR3 bases: TGCGCCAGCAGCTTGCAACTGGGAGGCACTGAAGCTTTCTTT. The genes are TRBV5-1 and TRBJ1-1; D is undetermined. Looked up from germline, CDR1 is SGHRS and CDR2 is YFSETQ. V was trimmed by 1 base and J by 4 bases, leaving 11 bases between them. The CDR3 sequence is 14 residues long.

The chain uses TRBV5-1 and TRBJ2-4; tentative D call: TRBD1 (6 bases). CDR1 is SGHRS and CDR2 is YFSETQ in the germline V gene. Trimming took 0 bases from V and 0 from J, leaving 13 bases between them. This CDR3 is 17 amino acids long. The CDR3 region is CASSLAQTGIAKNIQYF. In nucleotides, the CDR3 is TGCGCCAGCAGCTTGGCCCAAACAGGGATAGCCAAAAACATTCAGTACTTC.

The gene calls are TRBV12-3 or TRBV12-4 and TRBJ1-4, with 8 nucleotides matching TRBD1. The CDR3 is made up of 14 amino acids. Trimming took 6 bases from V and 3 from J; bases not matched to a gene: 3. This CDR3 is CASSHRGANEKLFF. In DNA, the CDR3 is TGTGCCAGCAGCCACAGGGGGGCTAATGAAAAACTGTTTTTT.

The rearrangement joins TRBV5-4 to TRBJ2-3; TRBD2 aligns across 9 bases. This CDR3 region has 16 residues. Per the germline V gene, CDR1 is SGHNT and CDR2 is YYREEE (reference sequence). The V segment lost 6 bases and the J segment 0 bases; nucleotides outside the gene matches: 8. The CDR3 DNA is TGTGCCAGCATGCGGACTAGCGTCCATAGCACAGATACGCAGTATTTT. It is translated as CASMRTSVHSTDTQYF.

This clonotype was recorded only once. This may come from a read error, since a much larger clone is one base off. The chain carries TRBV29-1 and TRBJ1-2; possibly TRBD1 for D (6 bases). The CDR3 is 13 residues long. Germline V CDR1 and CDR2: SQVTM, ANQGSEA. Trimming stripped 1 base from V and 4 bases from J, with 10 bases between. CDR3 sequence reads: CSVEGGHSYGYTF. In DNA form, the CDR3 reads TGCAGCGTTGAAGGGGGACACTCCTATGGCTACACCTTC.

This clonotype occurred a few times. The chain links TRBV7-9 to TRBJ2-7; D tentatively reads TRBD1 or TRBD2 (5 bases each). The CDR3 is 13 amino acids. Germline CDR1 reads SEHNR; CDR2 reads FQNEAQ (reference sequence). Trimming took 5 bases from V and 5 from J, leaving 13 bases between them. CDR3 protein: CASSPPGTHEQYF. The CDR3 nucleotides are TGTGCCAGCAGCCCCCCGGGGACCCACGAGCAGTACTTC.

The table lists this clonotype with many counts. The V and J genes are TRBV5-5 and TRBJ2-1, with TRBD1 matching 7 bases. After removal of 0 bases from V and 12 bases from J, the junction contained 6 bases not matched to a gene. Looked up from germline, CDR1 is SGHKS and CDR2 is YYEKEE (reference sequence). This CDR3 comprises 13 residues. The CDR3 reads CASSLEVRDRQFF. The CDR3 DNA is TGTGCCAGCAGCTTGGAGGTTAGGGACAGGCAGTTCTTC.

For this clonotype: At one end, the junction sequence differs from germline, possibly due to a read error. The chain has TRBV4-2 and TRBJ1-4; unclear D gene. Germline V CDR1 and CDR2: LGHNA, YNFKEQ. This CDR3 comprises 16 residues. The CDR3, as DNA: TGTGCCAGCAGTCAAGCCGGTACGGAGCTTAATGAAAAACTGTTTTTT. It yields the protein CASSQAGTELNEKLFF.

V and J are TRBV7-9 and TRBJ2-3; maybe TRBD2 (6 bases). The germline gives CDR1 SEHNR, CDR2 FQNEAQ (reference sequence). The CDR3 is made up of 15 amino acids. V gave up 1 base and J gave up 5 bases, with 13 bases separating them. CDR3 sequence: CASSLGLAPRDTQYF. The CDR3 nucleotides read TGTGCCAGCAGCTTAGGGCTAGCGCCCCGAGATACGCAGTATTTT.

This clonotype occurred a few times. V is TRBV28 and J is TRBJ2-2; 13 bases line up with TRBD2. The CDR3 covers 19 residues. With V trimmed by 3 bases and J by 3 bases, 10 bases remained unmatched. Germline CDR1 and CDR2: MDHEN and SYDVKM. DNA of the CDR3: TGTGCCAGCAGTTTCGGCGGCGGACTAGCGGGAGCAGACACCGGGGAGCTGTTTTTT. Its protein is CASSFGGGLAGADTGELFF.

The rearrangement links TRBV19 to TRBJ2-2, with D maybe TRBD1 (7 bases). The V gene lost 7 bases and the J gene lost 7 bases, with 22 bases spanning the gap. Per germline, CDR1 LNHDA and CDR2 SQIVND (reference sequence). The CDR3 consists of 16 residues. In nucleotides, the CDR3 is TGTGCCAGTACCCCCCAGGGGGGTCCGTCCAGCGGGGAGCTGTTTTTT. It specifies CASTPQGGPSSGELFF.

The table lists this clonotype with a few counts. The CDR3 is CASSIPGTGGYTF. The CDR3 DNA reads as TGTGCCAGCAGCATACCGGGCACAGGTGGCTACACCTTC. The V call is TRBV5-6, the J call TRBJ1-2; D is perhaps TRBD1 (5 bases). Trimming took off 4 bases at V and 7 bases at J, with 14 bases between the two ends. The CDR3 extends over 13 amino acids. CDR1 and CDR2 (germline): SGHDT, YYEEEE.